This T cell receptor (beta chain) emerged from a study of control samples from healthy donors and cancer patients. The CDR3 runs 11 residues. Germline V gene lookup returns CDR1 LNHDA and CDR2 SQIVND (reference sequence). V was cut by 2 bases and J by 10 bases, with 5 bases left in between. Only in-frame clones appear in the TCRdb table, and some are missing; sequencing was by immunoSEQ multiplex PCR. The sample consists of about 160,000 clones, roughly 90% of them appearing once. This chain links TRBV19 with TRBJ1-4; no reliable D call. This TCR derives from a man under 40 in good health. The sequenced sample consisted of blood. In nucleotides, the CDR3 is TGTGCCAGTAGTATACCCGGAAAACTGTTTTTT. It translates to CASSIPGKLFF.